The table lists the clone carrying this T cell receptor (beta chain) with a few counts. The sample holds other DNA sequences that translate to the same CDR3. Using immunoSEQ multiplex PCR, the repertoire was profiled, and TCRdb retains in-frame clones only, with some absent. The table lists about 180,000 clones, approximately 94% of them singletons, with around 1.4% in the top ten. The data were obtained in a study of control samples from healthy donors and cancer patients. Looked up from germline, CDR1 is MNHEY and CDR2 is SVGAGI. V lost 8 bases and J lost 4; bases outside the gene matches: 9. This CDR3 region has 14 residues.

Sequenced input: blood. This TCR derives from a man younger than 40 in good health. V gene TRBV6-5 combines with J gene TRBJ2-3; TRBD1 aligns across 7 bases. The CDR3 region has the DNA TGTGCCAGCCGAAGGGGGCAGGGACCAGATACGCAGTATTTT. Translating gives CASRRGQGPDTQYF.